In its sample, the clone carrying this TCR beta chain was seen many times. The antigen is not known. The CDR3 regions of TCR beta were amplified from RNA transcripts. The primer set for the first-round RT-PCR of the TCR CDR3 was HTBI. One entry per CDR3 protein results from TCRdb running MiXCR on the multiplex PCR reads. This sample carries under 550,000 distinct CDR3 sequences, about 13% of them seen once, and the ten largest clones take around 5.3%. This CDR3 is built from 15 residues. Germline CDR1 is SGHRS and CDR2 is YFSETQ. After removal of 4 bases from V and 8 bases from J, the junction contained 9 bases not matched to a gene. This record comes from a study of T cells in Graves' hyperthyroidism and ophthalmopathy. Study-wide results and caveats: Most expanded thyroid clonotypes above 0.001 recurred in blood. Ophthalmopathy could be told apart from stable hyperthyroidism with a 13 V-J model.

Used for diagnoses were clinical symptoms, serum thyroxine and TRAb, thyroid ultrasound and orbital computed tomography. J is TRBJ1-2 and V is TRBV5-1; 12 bases line up with TRBD1. The source of this sequence is a woman under 30 with Graves' hyperthyroidism. Sequenced: blood. The CDR3 DNA follows: TGCGCCAGCAGCCTCCAGGGGACAGGGGGCGACGGCTACACCTTC. It is translated as CASSLQGTGGDGYTF.